Listed below are T cell receptor beta chains from one sample, sequenced in a study of PD-1 blockade in mismatch repair-deficient tumors. The repertoire was sequenced with immunoSEQ multiplex PCR; TCRdb's copy has only in-frame clones and lacks some. This table has about 110,000 clones, about 74% appearing once. This specimen was peripheral blood, taken more than 58 weeks after starting pembrolizumab. These receptors were collected from an adult with mismatch repair-deficient cancer. Both conserved end residues are part of each CDR3. The order of the fields is V gene, clone size, D gene, J gene, CDR3 protein, CDR3 DNA. D genes are given only for firm matches. For some rows the clone size is stated as once, few or many, or as a class when expanded; others skip it.

TRBV4-1	.	TRBD2	TRBJ2-1	CASSQDFTASGRAVSSYNEQFF	TGCGCCAGCAGCCAAGATTTCACGGCTAGCGGGAGGGCTGTGAGCTCCTACAATGAGCAGTTCTTC
TRBV19	.	.	TRBJ2-1	CASSIFVTDEQFF	TGTGCCAGTAGTATTTTTGTCACGGATGAGCAGTTCTTC
TRBV7-6	.	TRBD2	TRBJ2-2	CASSALAGSTGELFF	TGTGCCAGCAGTGCACTAGCGGGTAGCACCGGGGAGCTGTTTTTT
TRBV14	.	.	TRBJ1-1	CASSQLGAREAFF	TGTGCCAGCAGCCAATTGGGGGCGAGAGAAGCTTTCTTT
TRBV9	.	TRBD2	TRBJ2-1	CASSASLGLAGVNEQFF	TGTGCCAGCAGCGCGAGCCTGGGACTAGCGGGAGTCAATGAGCAGTTCTTC
TRBV6-6	.	TRBD2	TRBJ2-5	CASSYRAGDQETQYF	TGTGCCAGCAGTTACCGAGCGGGGGACCAAGAGACCCAGTACTTC
TRBV29-1	.	.	TRBJ1-2	CSVALASFNYGYTF	TGCAGCGTTGCGTTGGCCAGCTTTAACTATGGCTACACCTTC
TRBV10-3	.	TRBD1	TRBJ1-1	CATTDRQNTEAFF	TGTGCCACCACGGACAGGCAGAACACTGAAGCTTTCTTT
TRBV2	few	.	TRBJ2-3	CASSDRRSTDTQYF	TGTGCCAGCAGTGATCGAAGAAGCACAGATACGCAGTATTTT
TRBV5-1	.	.	TRBJ2-2	CASSLVAPMGIYAGELFF	TGCGCCAGCAGCCTGGTGGCGCCCATGGGAATTTACGCCGGGGAGCTGTTTTTT
TRBV2	.	TRBD1	TRBJ1-4	CASRAGTATNEKLFF	TGTGCCAGCAGGGCCGGGACAGCAACTAATGAAAAACTGTTTTTT
TRBV6-6	.	TRBD2	TRBJ2-7	CASSGTSLKTYEQYF	TGTGCCAGCAGCGGGACTAGTCTCAAAACCTACGAGCAGTACTTC
TRBV15	few	.	TRBJ1-1	CATSRAFMGTEAFF	TGTGCCACCAGCAGAGCTTTCATGGGCACTGAAGCTTTCTTT
TRBV7-7	.	.	TRBJ2-7	CASSLDIRGHPYEQYF	TGTGCTAGCAGCTTAGATATCAGGGGCCACCCCTACGAGCAGTACTTC
TRBV27	.	TRBD1	TRBJ2-7	CASGLSGTGYSEQYF	TGTGCCAGCGGCCTCTCCGGGACAGGGTACAGCGAGCAGTACTTC
TRBV10-3	.	TRBD1	TRBJ2-5	CAISPGTGTQETQYF	TGTGCCATCAGCCCCGGGACAGGGACTCAAGAGACCCAGTACTTC
TRBV10-3	.	.	TRBJ2-1	CAISESLGRDNEQFF	TGTGCCATCAGTGAGTCGTTAGGGCGGGACAATGAGCAGTTCTTC
TRBV7-6	.	TRBD2	TRBJ2-7	CASSTSGRPYEQYF	TGTGCCAGCAGCACTAGCGGGCGACCCTACGAGCAGTACTTC
TRBV12-5	few	TRBD2	TRBJ2-1	CASGPTLTSGRTDEQFF	TGTGCTAGTGGTCCGACCCTCACTAGCGGCCGGACAGATGAGCAGTTCTTC
TRBV6-4	.	TRBD2	TRBJ2-1	CASSDFSGRSYNEQFF	TGTGCCAGCAGTGACTTTAGCGGGAGGTCCTACAATGAGCAGTTCTTC
TRBV19	.	.	TRBJ1-5	CASRDVGAQPQHF	TGTGCCAGTAGAGATGTTGGGGCTCAGCCCCAGCATTTT
TRBV5-5	.	.	TRBJ1-1	CASSLVGVGTEAFF	TGTGCCAGCAGCTTGGTCGGAGTCGGCACTGAAGCTTTCTTT
TRBV7-6	.	TRBD1	TRBJ2-1	CASSFIGPPDRVLEQFF	TGTGCCAGCAGCTTTATTGGCCCCCCGGACAGGGTTTTAGAGCAGTTCTTC
TRBV30	.	TRBD2	TRBJ2-3	CAWMRSGKSTDTQYF	TGTGCCTGGATGCGAAGCGGGAAGAGCACAGATACGCAGTATTTT
TRBV19	.	.	TRBJ1-4	CASMGYANEKLFF	TGTGCCAGTATGGGTTATGCTAATGAAAAACTGTTTTTT
TRBV30	.	.	TRBJ1-1	CAWSLVDGTEAFF	TGTGCCTGGAGCCTCGTTGATGGTACTGAAGCTTTCTTT
TRBV7-9	.	TRBD2	TRBJ2-1	CASSNLAGKDNEQFF	TGTGCCAGCAGCAACCTAGCGGGGAAAGACAATGAGCAGTTCTTC
TRBV6-5	few	.	TRBJ2-2	CASSYSGPGELFF	TGTGCCAGCAGTTACTCGGGCCCCGGGGAGCTGTTTTTT
TRBV6-5	.	.	TRBJ1-4	CASSPGVREEKLFF	TGTGCCAGCAGTCCAGGGGTTAGGGAAGAAAAACTGTTTTTT
TRBV2	.	.	TRBJ2-7	CAEGGVNEQYF	TGTGCCGAGGGGGGCGTCAACGAGCAGTACTTC
TRBV6-5	.	.	TRBJ1-4	CASSRQGVPNEKLFF	TGTGCCAGCAGTCGCCAAGGGGTCCCTAATGAAAAACTGTTTTTT
TRBV7-2	few	TRBD1	TRBJ2-6	CASSPTGGGGANVLTF	TGTGCCAGCAGCCCGACAGGGGGCGGTGGGGCCAACGTCCTGACTTTC
TRBV28	.	.	TRBJ2-1	CASTQMGRANNEQFF	TGTGCCAGCACCCAAATGGGCAGGGCAAACAATGAGCAGTTCTTC
TRBV4-1	once	.	TRBJ2-2	CASSLTSGVPGELFF	TGCGCCAGCAGCCTGACTTCCGGGGTACCCGGGGAGCTGTTTTTT
TRBV18	.	TRBD1	TRBJ1-4	CASSLDRGATNEKLFF	TGTGCCAGCTCACTGGACAGGGGGGCGACTAATGAAAAACTGTTTTTT
TRBV9	.	TRBD1	TRBJ2-7	CASSSPGTGSYEQYF	TGTGCCAGCAGCTCCCCCGGGACAGGCTCCTACGAGCAGTACTTC
TRBV27	.	.	TRBJ2-2	CASSFGREVIRLGELFF	TGTGCCAGCAGTTTTGGCAGGGAAGTAATTCGACTCGGGGAGCTGTTTTTT
TRBV19	few	.	TRBJ2-6	CASSITGSGANVLTF	TGTGCCAGTAGTATCACCGGCTCTGGGGCCAACGTCCTGACTTTC
TRBV14	.	TRBD2	TRBJ2-5	CASSRGYGRTETQYF	TGTGCCAGCAGCCGGGGGTACGGGAGGACTGAGACCCAGTACTTC
TRBV6-5	.	.	TRBJ1-1	CASSYSKIAIEAFF	TGTGCCAGCAGTTACTCGAAGATCGCTATTGAAGCTTTCTTT
TRBV30	few	.	TRBJ1-5	CAWSGLTGSNQPQHF	TGTGCCTGGAGTGGACTGACGGGCAGCAATCAGCCCCAGCATTTT
TRBV10-3	.	.	TRBJ2-1	CAISEGYNEQFF	TGTGCCATCAGTGAGGGCTACAATGAGCAGTTCTTC
TRBV7-3	.	.	TRBJ2-3	CASSLEPATDTQYF	TGTGCCAGCAGCTTAGAACCTGCCACAGATACGCAGTATTTT
TRBV5-6	.	.	TRBJ1-2	CASSLDPQGYYGYTF	TGTGCCAGCAGCTTGGATCCCCAGGGATACTATGGCTACACCTTC
TRBV7-9	.	.	TRBJ2-7	CASSLIRGRGHEQYF	TGTGCCAGCAGCTTGATCCGGGGGCGGGGGCACGAGCAGTACTTC
TRBV7-3	.	TRBD2	TRBJ2-1	CASSGTSGTNEQFF	TGTGCCAGCAGTGGGACTAGCGGGACAAATGAGCAGTTCTTC
TRBV6-1	.	TRBD1	TRBJ2-7	CASERTGQGTYEQYF	TGTGCCAGCGAACGCACGGGACAGGGCACCTACGAGCAGTACTTC
TRBV5-4	.	TRBD1	TRBJ2-3	CASSLSQGQGADTQYF	TGTGCCAGCAGCTTATCCCAGGGACAGGGGGCAGATACGCAGTATTTT
TRBV6-5	.	TRBD1	TRBJ1-4	CASSYLQGGEKLFF	TGTGCCAGCAGTTATTTACAGGGGGGGGAAAAACTGTTTTTT
TRBV30	.	.	TRBJ1-1	CAWSGGAREAFF	TGTGCCTGGAGTGGAGGGGCGCGTGAAGCTTTCTTT
TRBV11-3	.	TRBD1	TRBJ2-3	CASSSTGVNTDTQYF	TGTGCCAGCAGCTCGACAGGGGTTAACACAGATACGCAGTATTTT
TRBV30	.	.	TRBJ1-2	CAWSVGGDRGYTF	TGTGCCTGGAGTGTAGGAGGGGATAGGGGCTACACCTTC
TRBV7-6	.	.	TRBJ2-2	CASSFWTATGELFF	TGTGCCAGCAGCTTTTGGACGGCGACCGGGGAGCTGTTTTTT
TRBV6-5	.	.	TRBJ1-5	CASSGVLGTQPQHF	TGTGCCAGCAGTGGCGTCCTGGGCACTCAGCCCCAGCATTTT
TRBV4-3	.	TRBD1	TRBJ2-7	CASSHGTGGRDEQYF	TGCGCCAGCAGCCACGGGACAGGGGGCCGTGATGAGCAGTACTTC
TRBV11-2	.	.	TRBJ1-5	CASSPDGARAQPQHF	TGTGCCAGCAGCCCGGATGGGGCTCGGGCACAGCCCCAGCATTTT
TRBV12-5	few	TRBD2	TRBJ2-3	CASGLPTDREGSPDTQYF	TGTGCTAGTGGTTTGCCAACTGACCGGGAGGGTTCGCCAGATACGCAGTATTTT
TRBV30	.	.	TRBJ1-1	CAWSVRGVLGTEAFF	TGTGCCTGGAGTGTACGAGGGGTTCTGGGGACTGAAGCTTTCTTT
TRBV6-6	.	.	TRBJ1-2	CASSKERQAYTF	TGTGCCAGCAGTAAGGAAAGACAGGCCTACACCTTC